This TCR beta chain comes out of a study of blood T cell repertoires in COVID-19. The assay was immunoSEQ multiplex PCR, and TCRdb's table has in-frame clones only and misses some. This sample yields about 260,000 clones, of which 85% to 90% are seen a single time; around 1% belongs to the top ten. Trimming removed 4 bases from V and 2 bases from J, with 29 bases in between. This CDR3 is 20 amino acids long. In germline, CDR1 is SGDLS, CDR2 YYNGEE. The source of this sequence is a man aged 45-65 years who had been exposed to COVID-19. The rearrangement joins TRBV9 to TRBJ2-3, with a weak D call TRBD2 (6 bases). The sample was PBMCs or T cells enriched from blood (not recorded which). The CDR3 here is CASSQKTSPRVAEVTDTQYF. CDR3 sequence (DNA): TGTGCCAGCAGCCAAAAGACGTCCCCTAGGGTAGCGGAAGTCACAGATACGCAGTATTTT.